The 4 T cell receptor beta chains below come from one sample, sequenced in a study of blood T cell repertoires in COVID-19. TCRdb's table, derived via immunoSEQ multiplex PCR, lists solely in-frame clones and lacks some. The sample includes around 93,000 clones, over 80% of them seen just once. Sequencing used peripheral blood. Receptors originate from an elderly man with acute or convalescent COVID-19.

J is TRBJ1-3 and V is TRBV7-2; D unclear. V shed 0 bases and J shed 0 bases, with 9 bases lying between them. CDR3 length equals 16 residues. Germline CDR1 is SGHTA and CDR2 is FQGNSA. CDR3 region: CASSLAIPGSGNTIYF. DNA for the CDR3: TGTGCCAGCAGCTTAGCGATCCCAGGCTCTGGAAACACCATATATTTT.

The rearrangement links TRBV30 to TRBJ2-2; 7 nucleotides match TRBD1. Germline V gene sequence: CDR1 GTSNPN, CDR2 SVGIG (reference sequence). The CDR3 length is 13 residues. As DNA, the CDR3 is TGTGCTCACGACAGGGTGAACACCGGGGAGCTGTTTTTT. This gives the protein CAHDRVNTGELFF.

J is TRBJ2-7 and V is TRBV28; 7 bases map to TRBD1. CDR1 MDHEN and CDR2 SYDVKM come from the germline V gene. The trim removed 3 bases at V and 4 bases at J, leaving 9 bases unmatched. The CDR3 is made up of 15 amino acids. In nucleotides, the CDR3 is TGTGCCAGCAGTTTCAGTGGGCCACAGGGGTACGAGCAGTACTTC. Translating it yields CASSFSGPQGYEQYF.

J is TRBJ2-5 and V is TRBV28, with 12 bases lining up with TRBD1. CDR1 and CDR2 from the germline V gene are MDHEN and SYDVKM. The CDR3 loop spans 16 amino acids. The V and J ends lost 5 bases and 6 bases, in that order; junction bases with no gene match: 10. CDR3 residues: CASSSGGTGGRKTQYF. The CDR3 DNA sequence: TGTGCCAGCAGTAGTGGAGGGACAGGGGGCAGGAAGACCCAGTACTTC.